These 30 T cell receptor beta chains were sequenced from one sample in a study of blood T cell repertoires in COVID-19. Libraries were prepared by immunoSEQ multiplex PCR; TCRdb keeps only in-frame clonotypes and omits some of them. The sample contains about 320,000 clones, about 82% of which appear only once. The sample consisted of peripheral blood. All receptors derive from a human donor in a cohort sampled during active COVID-19.

Comment on this clone: At one boundary the junction diverges from the germline segment, which might be a read error. The rearrangement links TRBV7-9 to TRBJ2-7; 9 bases agree with TRBD1. The CDR3 contains 16 residues. Germline V gene lookup returns CDR1 SEHNR and CDR2 FQNEAQ (reference sequence). CDR3 nucleotides: TGTGCCAGCAGTTTAGGGGGGACAGGGAAAACCTACGAGCAGTACTTC. Amino acids: CASSLGGTGKTYEQYF.

The chain has TRBV25-1 and TRBJ2-1; 8 positions match TRBD1. With 4 bases clipped from V and 4 bases from J, the junction kept 3 bases outside the gene matches. Looked up from germline, CDR1 is MGHDK and CDR2 is SYGVNS. The CDR3 covers 14 residues. The chain's CDR3 is CASSAGTGYNEQFF. CDR3 DNA sequence: TGTGCCAGCAGTGCAGGGACAGGTTACAATGAGCAGTTCTTC.

The rearrangement uses TRBV2 and TRBJ1-1, with a possible D match to TRBD1 (5 bases). The CDR3 sequence is 13 residues long. Germline CDR1 reads SNHLY; CDR2 reads FYNNEI. With 9 bases removed from V and 4 bases from J, the gap between germline ends came to 15 bases. The CDR3 spells CARRLQGGTEAFF. The CDR3 DNA reads TGTGCCAGGAGATTGCAGGGAGGCACTGAAGCTTTCTTT.

This clone was seen just once. The V call is TRBV6-5, the J call TRBJ2-7; 7 positions match TRBD1. Germline V CDR1 and CDR2: MNHEY, SVGAGI. With 0 bases clipped from V and 2 bases from J, the junction kept 7 bases outside the gene matches. The CDR3 extends over 16 amino acids. The CDR3 coding sequence is TGTGCCAGCAGTTACTCCGTTGGACAGGCGACCTACGAGCAGTACTTC. As protein: CASSYSVGQATYEQYF.

This clone came up many times. The V call is TRBV10-2, the J call TRBJ2-7; no definite D call. Germline loops: CDR1 WSHSY, CDR2 SAAADI. V lost 1 base and J 3 bases, leaving 4 bases between the germline ends. There are 12 residues in the CDR3. CDR3 sequence: CASSEFLYEQYF. CDR3 nucleotide sequence: TGCGCCAGCAGTGAGTTTCTCTACGAGCAGTACTTC.

V and J are TRBV6-2 or TRBV6-3 and TRBJ1-1, with 8 bases matching TRBD1. Losses at the gene ends were 2 bases for V and 11 bases for J; bases not matched to a gene: 4. This CDR3 spans 12 amino acids. CDR1 is MNHEY and CDR2 is SVGEGT in the germline V gene. DNA for the CDR3: TGTGCCAGCAGTTACGGACAGGGTTTGGCTTTCTTT. It yields the protein CASSYGQGLAFF.

V is TRBV6-5 and J is TRBJ2-7, with 7 bases aligning to TRBD1. With V trimmed by 6 bases and J by 0 bases, 8 bases remained unmatched. Germline CDR1 MNHEY, CDR2 SVGAGI. The CDR3 is 15 amino acids. The CDR3 bases are TGTGCCAGCAGATCGACAGGGTTAGACTCCTACGAGCAGTACTTC. This gives the protein CASRSTGLDSYEQYF.

The CDR3 DNA reads as TGCAGCGTAACACAGTCCCCCAATAGCAATCAGCCCCAGCATTTT. As protein: CSVTQSPNSNQPQHF. This chain links TRBV29-1 with TRBJ1-5; D is ambiguous. Germline CDR1 SQVTM, CDR2 ANQGSEA. The CDR3 loop spans 15 amino acids. The V and J ends lost 6 bases and 0 bases respectively, with 15 bases between them.

This clone has a handful of counts. The chain combines TRBV4-2 with TRBJ2-1; TRBD2 aligns across 10 bases. Trimming at V came to 3 bases and at J to 2 bases, leaving 4 bases not matched to a gene. The CDR3 totals 16 residues. In germline, CDR1 is LGHNA, CDR2 YNFKEQ. The CDR3 region is CASSQITSGAYNEQFF. In DNA form, the CDR3 reads TGTGCCAGCAGCCAGATCACTAGCGGGGCCTACAATGAGCAGTTCTTC.

The chain is built from TRBV5-1 and TRBJ2-1; possibly TRBD1 for D (6 bases). Germline lookup yields CDR1 SGHRS and CDR2 YFSETQ. The V gene lost 4 bases and the J gene lost 5 bases, with 16 bases spanning the gap. The CDR3 is made up of 15 amino acids. CDR3 DNA sequence: TGCGCCAGCAGCCCGGCGGGCAGGGGTCACAATGAGCAGTTCTTC. It translates to CASSPAGRGHNEQFF.

The chain is built from TRBV19 and TRBJ2-7; the match to TRBD1 covers 8 bases. V trimming: 7 bases; J trimming: 3 bases; junction bases outside the gene matches: 8. Germline V lookup: CDR1 LNHDA, CDR2 SQIVND (reference sequence). This CDR3 has 14 amino acids. The CDR3 coding sequence is TGTGCCAGTAAAGACAGGGGATCCCTCTACGAGCAGTACTTC. Amino acids: CASKDRGSLYEQYF.

Points on this clone: A clone one base away is much larger, so this may be a read error. In the same sample, other DNA sequences code for this CDR3. The CDR3 region has the DNA TGTGCCAGCAGTTTATTTCCCAACAATGAACAGTTCTTC. As protein: CASSLFPNNEQFF. The rearrangement joins TRBV12-3 or TRBV12-4 to TRBJ2-1; D not certain. This CDR3 spans 13 amino acids.

This clone was seen a single time. This rearrangement joins TRBV6-5 to TRBJ1-4, with D perhaps TRBD1 (5 bases). The V end lost 6 bases, the J end lost 0 bases, and 11 bases lay between the germline ends. This CDR3 region has 15 residues. The germline gives CDR1 MNHEY, CDR2 SVGAGI. The CDR3 DNA sequence: TGTGCCAGCAGGTTAGACAGTGCAACTAATGAAAAACTGTTTTTT. Translating it yields CASRLDSATNEKLFF.

The chain is built from TRBV27 and TRBJ2-1; tentative D call: TRBD2 (6 bases). The V gene's germline CDR1 is MNHEY and CDR2 SMNVEV (reference sequence). The V end lost 4 bases, the J end lost 8 bases, and 27 bases lay between the germline ends. This CDR3 region has 18 residues. The CDR3 spells CASSSIRDTSYYGDEQFF. Here the CDR3 DNA reads TGTGCCAGCAGTTCAATACGGGATACTAGCTACTATGGGGATGAGCAGTTCTTC.

The chain couples TRBV14 to TRBJ1-1, with 7 bases that match TRBD1. The CDR3 length is 14 residues. J lost 5 bases, V lost 4 bases, and 7 bases had no gene match. CDR1 is SGHDN, CDR2 FVKESK, per germline. The CDR3 DNA reads TGTGCCAGCAGCCTGAGACAGGGTGGGACTGAAGCTTTCTTT. Its protein product is CASSLRQGGTEAFF.

Written as DNA, the CDR3 is TGTGCCAGCAGCGTACTTAGAAGGACAGGGGATCTTAGGGAGACTGAAGCTTTCTTT. Translation gives CASSVLRRTGDLRETEAFF. The genes are TRBV9 and TRBJ1-1, with TRBD1 identical over 9 bases. This CDR3 has 19 residues. V shed 1 base and J 5 bases; nucleotides not matched to a gene: 18. Per germline, CDR1 SGDLS and CDR2 YYNGEE.

The chain has TRBV2 and TRBJ2-1, with D unclear. Between the trimmed V and J ends, which lost 7 bases and 8 bases, there was a span of 18 bases. Germline assignment: CDR1 SNHLY and CDR2 FYNNEI. This CDR3 region has 14 residues. Here the CDR3 DNA reads TGTGCCAGCACTCCGGCGGTAGCTGGCGATGAGCAGTTCTTC. Residues: CASTPAVAGDEQFF.

The chain combines TRBV4-1 with TRBJ2-6; D may be TRBD2 (6 bases). The CDR3 has 17 amino acids. Germline loops: CDR1 MGHRA, CDR2 YSYEKL. V was clipped by 2 bases and J by 0 bases, with 11 bases between them. The CDR3 DNA reads as TGCGCCAGCAGCCAAATCCGGGACTTCTCTGGGGCCAACGTCCTGACTTTC. The encoded protein is CASSQIRDFSGANVLTF.

The CDR3 region is CASSDYTGGTEAFF. The CDR3 DNA reads as TGTGCCAGCAGTGATTACACAGGGGGCACTGAAGCTTTCTTT. The rearrangement uses TRBV6-1 and TRBJ1-1; 8 positions match TRBD1. The CDR3 has 14 residues. Germline assignment: CDR1 MNHNS and CDR2 SASEGT. Trimming at V came to 3 bases and at J to 4 bases, leaving 4 bases not matched to a gene.

The chain combines TRBV2 with TRBJ2-3, with 8 bases matching TRBD2. The germline CDR1 and CDR2 sequences are SNHLY and FYNNEI. Losses at the gene ends were 5 bases for V and 1 base for J; bases not matched to a gene: 8. The CDR3 consists of 16 residues. Here the CDR3 DNA reads TGTGCCAGCAGTTTAGCGGGGAGGTCTGGCACAGATACGCAGTATTTT. Its translation is CASSLAGRSGTDTQYF.

V and J are TRBV30 and TRBJ2-2, with D possibly being TRBD1 (6 bases). Germline lookup yields CDR1 GTSNPN and CDR2 SVGIG (reference sequence). The CDR3 runs 15 residues. Trimming pared 2 bases from V and 5 bases from J, leaving 15 bases between. The CDR3 region is CAWSKNRVGTGELFF. CDR3 coding DNA: TGTGCCTGGAGTAAAAACAGGGTAGGAACCGGGGAGCTGTTTTTT.

The chain joins TRBV2 to TRBJ2-7; D gene ambiguous. V lost 6 bases and J lost 1, with 7 bases in between. The CDR3 consists of 12 residues. The germline CDR1 and CDR2 sequences are SNHLY and FYNNEI. DNA of the CDR3: TGTGCCAGCAGGGGCCAGTCCTACGAGCAGTACTTC. As protein: CASRGQSYEQYF.

This chain connects TRBV7-2 to TRBJ1-6, with 7 nucleotides matching TRBD1. Germline CDR1 SGHTA, CDR2 FQGNSA. The CDR3 is made up of 15 amino acids. Trimming removed 3 bases from V and 7 bases from J; junction bases left unmatched: 6. The CDR3 sequence: CASSFGGQLNSPLHF. The CDR3 DNA reads as TGTGCCAGCAGCTTTGGGGGACAGCTAAATTCACCCCTCCACTTT.

This chain uses TRBV6-1 with TRBJ2-1; D possibly corresponds to TRBD1 (6 bases). Germline loops: CDR1 MNHNS, CDR2 SASEGT. V shed 0 bases and J shed 3 bases, with 9 bases lying between them. CDR3 length: 15 amino acids. CDR3 in DNA: TGTGCCAGCAGTGAAGCGGGGGACATCTACAATGAGCAGTTCTTC. Translating it yields CASSEAGDIYNEQFF.

In its sample, this clone was seen a few times. The chain carries TRBV9 and TRBJ2-2, with 9 positions matching TRBD1. With 6 bases clipped from V and 6 bases from J, the junction kept 21 bases outside the gene matches. Germline CDR1 SGDLS, CDR2 YYNGEE. The CDR3 extends over 19 amino acids. The CDR3 DNA reads as TGTGCCAGCACTCAGTCCCCTGGGGGAACAGGGGGCTTCCCCGGGGAGCTGTTTTTT. It encodes CASTQSPGGTGGFPGELFF.

This chain connects TRBV25-1 to TRBJ1-2; 8 bases align to TRBD1. This CDR3 is 15 amino acids long. Germline CDR1 MGHDK, CDR2 SYGVNS. With 4 bases clipped from V and 5 bases from J, the junction kept 9 bases outside the gene matches. CDR3 coding DNA: TGTGCCAGCAGTGCGACAGGGGTCACCGGGTATGGCTACACCTTC. It codes for CASSATGVTGYGYTF.

In nucleotides, the CDR3 is TGTGCCAGTAGCCAGGATTTCACTGGGGCCAACGTCCTGACTTTC. This codes for CASSQDFTGANVLTF. The rearrangement links TRBV19 to TRBJ2-6, with unresolved D. This CDR3 contains 15 residues. V lost 6 bases and J lost 2, with 11 bases in between. The germline CDR1 and CDR2 sequences are LNHDA and SQIVND (reference sequence).

The chain uses TRBV2 and TRBJ1-5; TRBD1 is a possible D gene (5 bases). Trimming cost V 3 bases and J 9 bases, with 12 bases left between them. CDR3 length: 13 amino acids. In germline, CDR1 is SNHLY, CDR2 FYNNEI. CDR3 coding DNA: TGTGCCAGCAGTGATGGGGGGTTTAGGCCCCAGCATTTT. This translates into CASSDGGFRPQHF.

This chain links TRBV7-3 with TRBJ2-7; 7 bases align to TRBD1. This CDR3 is 15 amino acids long. Germline loops: CDR1 SGHTA, CDR2 FQGTGA. V lost 4 bases and J lost 0; bases outside the gene matches: 6. CDR3 coding DNA: TGTGCCAGCAGCTCCGGGGCAGGGGGCTCCTACGAGCAGTACTTC. Its translation is CASSSGAGGSYEQYF.

This clone was seen a handful of times. The chain employs TRBV7-8 and TRBJ2-1, with 9 bases that match TRBD2. CDR3 length: 16 amino acids. The germline gives CDR1 SGHVS, CDR2 FQNEAQ. Trimming cost V 5 bases and J 3 bases; bases outside gene matches: 8. The CDR3 protein is CASSLTTSGYYNEQFF. The CDR3 region has the DNA TGTGCCAGCAGCCTTACCACTAGCGGGTACTACAATGAGCAGTTCTTC.